Listed below are T cell receptor beta chains from one sample, sequenced in a study of shared clonotypes between healthy human individuals. Sequenced by immunoSEQ multiplex PCR; TCRdb stores in-frame clones only, minus some. The sample has around 1.9 million clones; under 95% are singletons. Sequencing input: naive CD8+ T cells from PBMCs. These receptors originate from a man aged 18 to 29 in good health. Some clones in this sample may be carry-over from other donors' samples. The conserved cysteine and the conserved F or W are not part of the CDR3 here.

j_gene	v_gene	CDR3aa
TRBJ2-5	TRBV4-1	ASSHSGLAQETQY
TRBJ2-4	TRBV28	ASISRTPLAKNIQY
TRBJ1-5	TRBV4-1	ASSQDPFRTASNQPQH
TRBJ2-5	TRBV10-2	ASSEFRRAKETQY
TRBJ2-7	TRBV6-1	ASSGMSYEQY
TRBJ2-5	TRBV15	ATQLESDQETQY
TRBJ2-3	TRBV5-1	ASSPLRQGTDTQY
TRBJ2-7	TRBV18	ASSPQPGQEISYEQY
TRBJ1-2	TRBV12-5	ASGLVRLSDTGVYGYT
TRBJ2-5	TRBV5-4	ASSLVQGGQETQY
TRBJ1-1	TRBV27	ASSLSSQGADTEAF
TRBJ2-7	TRBV28	AMSSGNAYEQY
TRBJ1-5	TRBV27	ASSSRTGTGKRNQPQH
TRBJ1-2	TRBV5-8	ASSLGGDNLGNYGYT
TRBJ2-3	TRBV6-5	ASSYKGLAADTQY
TRBJ2-3	TRBV7-6	ASSFSFTDTQY
TRBJ2-7	TRBV6-5	ASSYLAGGTYEQY
TRBJ2-7	TRBV27	ASSLWRGHYEQY
TRBJ2-1	TRBV14	ASSFRDRVNEQF
TRBJ1-1	TRBV7-3	ASSLMGGGEAF